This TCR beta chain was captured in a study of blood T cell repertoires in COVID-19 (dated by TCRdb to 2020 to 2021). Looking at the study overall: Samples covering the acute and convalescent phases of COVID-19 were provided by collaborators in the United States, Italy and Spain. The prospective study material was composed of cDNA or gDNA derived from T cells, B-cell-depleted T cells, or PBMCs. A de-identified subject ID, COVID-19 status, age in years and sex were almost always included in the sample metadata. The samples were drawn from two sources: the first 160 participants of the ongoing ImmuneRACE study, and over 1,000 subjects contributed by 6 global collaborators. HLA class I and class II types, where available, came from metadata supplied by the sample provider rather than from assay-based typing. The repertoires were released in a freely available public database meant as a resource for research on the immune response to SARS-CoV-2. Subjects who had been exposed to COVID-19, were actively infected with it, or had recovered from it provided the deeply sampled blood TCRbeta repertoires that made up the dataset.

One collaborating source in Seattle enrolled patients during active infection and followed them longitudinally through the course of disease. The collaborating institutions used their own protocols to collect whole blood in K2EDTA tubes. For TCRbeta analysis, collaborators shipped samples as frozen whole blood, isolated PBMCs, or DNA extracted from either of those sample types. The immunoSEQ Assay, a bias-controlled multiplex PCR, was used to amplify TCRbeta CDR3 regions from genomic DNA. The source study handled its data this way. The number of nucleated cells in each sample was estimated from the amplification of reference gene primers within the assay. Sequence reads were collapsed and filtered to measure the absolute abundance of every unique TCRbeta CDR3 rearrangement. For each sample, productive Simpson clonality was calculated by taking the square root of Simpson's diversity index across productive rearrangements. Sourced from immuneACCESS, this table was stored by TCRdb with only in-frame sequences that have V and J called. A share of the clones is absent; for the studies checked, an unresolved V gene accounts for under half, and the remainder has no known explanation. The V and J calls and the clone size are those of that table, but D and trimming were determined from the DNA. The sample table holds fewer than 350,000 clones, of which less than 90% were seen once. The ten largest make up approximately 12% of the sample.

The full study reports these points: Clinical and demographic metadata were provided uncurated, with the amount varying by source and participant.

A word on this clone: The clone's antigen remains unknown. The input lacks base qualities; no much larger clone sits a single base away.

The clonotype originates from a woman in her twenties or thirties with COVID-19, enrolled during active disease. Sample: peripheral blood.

Here the CDR3 is given as CASRVEETQYF. The DNA is TGTGCCAGCCGGGTTGAAGAGACCCAGTACTTC. The V and J genes are TRBV2 and TRBJ2-5; a confident D gene designation cannot be given. The CDR3, from cysteine to phenylalanine, totals 11 residues. Just the 33-base CDR3 DNA is kept, in frame starting at base 1. From the germline V gene, CDR1 is SNHLY and CDR2 is FYNNEI. V gives up 8 bases and J gives up 3 bases, and the segment between their germline ends measures 7 bases.